This entry concerns a single T cell receptor beta chain. Its matching antigen is unknown. The data were obtained in a study of T cell responses to AZD1222 COVID-19 vaccine. Whole-study findings and limits: Regions 160-218 and 743-854 dominated among vaccine-associated CD4 TCRs spanning spike.

Measured with immunoSEQ multiplex PCR; TCRdb has only the in-frame clones, and not every one. The data show 98,000 or so clones, around nine tenths seen once. Trimming took 5 bases from V and 0 from J; bases not matched to a gene: 7. CDR3 size: 15 residues. CDR1 is SGHTA, CDR2 FQGNSA, per germline. This chain joins TRBV7-2 and TRBJ2-7, with 7 positions matching TRBD1. Here the sequenced sample was peripheral blood, taken 28 days after the second dose of the MenACWY control vaccine. The TCR comes from an adult who received the MenACWY meningococcal vaccine as a control. CDR3 protein: CASSRGTALSYEQYF. CDR3 sequence (DNA): TGTGCCAGCAGCCGTGGGACAGCCCTCTCCTACGAGCAGTACTTC.